This T cell receptor beta chain is drawn from a study of OX40 agonist ivuxolimab in advanced cancers. Study summary: Given to patients was ivuxolimab, an agonistic anti-OX40 (CD134) antibody.

This clone was detected only once. Its antigen remains unknown. Findings and limits, study-wide: Among the lowest peripheral clonal expansion occurred in 0.1-3.0 mg/kg partial responders. Relative to CD4+ cells, CD8+ T cells on average had more expanded clones. Certain nonresponding patients likewise had low normalized T-cell clonal expansion.

Some clones are missing from TCRdb's copy, which holds only in-frame ones; the method was immunoSEQ multiplex PCR. This table has fewer than 25,000 clones, 65% to 85% appearing once. This CDR3 is 13 amino acids long. Germline CDR1 reads MNHNY; CDR2 reads SVGAGI (reference sequence). V lost 6 bases and J lost 6, with 12 bases in between. This sequence originates from an adult with an advanced solid tumor such as melanoma, head and neck, liver or kidney cancer. Here the sequenced sample was CD4+ or CD8+ T cells sorted from blood, taken in a trial of the OX40 agonist ivuxolimab. This sequence joins TRBV6-6 and TRBJ2-1, with D tentatively TRBD1 or TRBD2 (6 bases each). This CDR3 is CASRVGGLNEQFF. The CDR3 DNA reads TGTGCCAGCAGAGTTGGGGGGCTCAATGAGCAGTTCTTC.